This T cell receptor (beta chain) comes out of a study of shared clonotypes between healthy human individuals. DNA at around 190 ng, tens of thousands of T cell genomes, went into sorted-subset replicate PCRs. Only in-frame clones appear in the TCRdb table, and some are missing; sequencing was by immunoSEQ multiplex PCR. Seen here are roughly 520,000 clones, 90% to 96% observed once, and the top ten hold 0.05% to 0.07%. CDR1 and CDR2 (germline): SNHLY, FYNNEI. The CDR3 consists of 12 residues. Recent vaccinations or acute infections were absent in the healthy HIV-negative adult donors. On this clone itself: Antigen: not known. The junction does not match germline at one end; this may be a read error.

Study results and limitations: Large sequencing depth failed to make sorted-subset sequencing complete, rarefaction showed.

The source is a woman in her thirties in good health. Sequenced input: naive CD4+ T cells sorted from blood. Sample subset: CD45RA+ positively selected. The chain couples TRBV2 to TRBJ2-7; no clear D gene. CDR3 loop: CASSEDPDEQYF. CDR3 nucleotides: TGTGCCAGCAGCGAAGACCCTGACGAGCAGTACTTC.